The clone carrying this T cell receptor beta chain occurred once. Its target is not known. Looked up from germline, CDR1 is MDHEN and CDR2 is SYDVKM. This CDR3 has 18 residues. The J segment lost 10 bases and the V segment lost 2 bases, leaving 16 bases of the junction unmatched. The data are from a study of T cell responses to AZD1222 COVID-19 vaccine. Study-wide results and caveats: Two AZD1222 doses significantly raised spike-specific TCR breadth and depth over controls.

Profiling relied on immunoSEQ multiplex PCR, and the TCRdb table lists in-frame clones only, not all of them. The table has some 86,000 clones, approximately 82% seen once. This material consisted of peripheral blood, taken on day 0 of AZD1222 vaccination. The chain carries TRBV28 and TRBJ2-1; 11 bases map to TRBD2. This TCR came from an adult in good health. The CDR3 sequence: CASSLVGVGLAVGLEQFF. The CDR3 coding sequence is TGTGCCAGCAGTTTAGTAGGCGTGGGACTAGCGGTCGGTTTGGAGCAGTTCTTC.